This T cell receptor (beta chain) is drawn from a study of blood T cell repertoires in COVID-19. Study details: Sample material is recorded as cDNA or gDNA derived from T cells, B-cell-depleted T cells, or PBMCs.

The data were produced by immunoSEQ multiplex PCR, yet TCRdb's version contains in-frame clones alone and is incomplete. The top ten hold 12% of the sample, which has 130,000 or so clones, approximately 84% seen once. A few counts support this clone. Germline V gene sequence: CDR1 SSHAT, CDR2 FNYEAQ (reference sequence). The CDR3 totals 16 residues. V gave up 1 base and J gave up 6 bases; unmatched junction bases: 10. The J gene is TRBJ2-3, the V gene TRBV7-7; 7 bases are a match to TRBD2. Sequencing input: peripheral blood. The sequence was collected from a woman aged 55-69 years with acute or convalescent COVID-19. CDR3 coding DNA: TGTGCCAGCAGCTTAGGTCGACTCGTCGGGGGGGATACGCAGTATTTT. The encoded protein is CASSLGRLVGGDTQYF.